A selection of T cell receptor beta chains follows, all from one sample in a study of blood T cells in healthy people across ages. MiXCR was run by TCRdb on the 5' RACE reads, yielding one entry per CDR3 protein. The sample lists 600,000 to 800,000 distinct CDR3 sequences, under 25% occurring once. Sequenced input: blood. Receptors originate from a man in his 70s in good health. CDR3s include the opening cysteine and the closing phenylalanine or tryptophan. A D gene is named only where the DNA matches it firmly. Clone sizes are given selectively: once, few, many, or a class where the clone is expanded.

j_gene,d_gene,v_gene,abundance,CDR3nt,CDR3aa
TRBJ2-3,TRBD2,TRBV20-1,many,TGCAGTGCTGGGCTAGCGGGCGGGGATACGCAGTATTTT,CSAGLAGGDTQYF
TRBJ1-6,-,TRBV12-3/TRBV12-4,-,TGTGCCAGCAGTTTAGGAGGATCAGCGGTAATATCACCCCTCCACTTT,CASSLGGSAVISPLHF
TRBJ1-3,-,TRBV12-3/TRBV12-4,-,TGTGCCAGCAGTTTGGCGGCTCAGTCTTCTGGAAACACCATATATTTT,CASSLAAQSSGNTIYF
TRBJ1-2,TRBD1,TRBV5-1,-,TGCGCCAGCAGCAGTAGCACTACAGGGGATGGCTACACCTTC,CASSSSTTGDGYTF
TRBJ2-5,TRBD1,TRBV29-1,many,TGCAGCGTGATACAGGGGGCTGGGGAGACCCAGTACTTC,CSVIQGAGETQYF
TRBJ2-1,-,TRBV7-9,few,TGTGCCAGCAGCTTAGCCGCAGGCAACAATGAGCAGTTCTTC,CASSLAAGNNEQFF
TRBJ2-5,TRBD1,TRBV6-6,many,TGTGCCAGCAGTACCGGACAGGGGATGGAGACCCAGTACTTC,CASSTGQGMETQYF
TRBJ2-7,-,TRBV20-1,-,TGCAGTGCTAGCCAGGGGAGGGCCTACGAGCAGTACTTC,CSASQGRAYEQYF
TRBJ2-1,TRBD2,TRBV5-6,-,TGTGCCAGCAGAACGAGGTGGGAGGGCTTAAGCTCCTACAATGAGCAGTTCTTC,CASRTRWEGLSSYNEQFF
TRBJ2-1,-,TRBV7-2,-,TGTGCCAGCAGCTTAAAACCCCCCTACAATGAGCAGTTCTTC,CASSLKPPYNEQFF
TRBJ2-7,TRBD1,TRBV4-1,-,TGCGCCAGCAGCTTCGGGACAGGGCTATCCTACGAGCAGTACTTC,CASSFGTGLSYEQYF
TRBJ2-4,TRBD2,TRBV7-2,few,TGTGCCAGCAGCTTAGGATCCAATGGACTAGGCATTCAGTACTTC,CASSLGSNGLGIQYF
TRBJ2-1,TRBD2,TRBV5-1,many,TGCGCCAGCAGCGCCGGGACTAGCTACAATGAGCAGTTCTTC,CASSAGTSYNEQFF
TRBJ2-1,TRBD2,TRBV7-9,few,TGTGCCAGCGGATTCTCCGGGAGGAGGGCCTACAATGAGCAGTTCTTC,CASGFSGRRAYNEQFF
TRBJ1-2,-,TRBV29-1,-,TGCAGCGCTGCCTCCAGGACTAGAGACACCTTC,CSAASRTRDTF
TRBJ2-7,TRBD2,TRBV6-9,few,TGTGCCAGCAGAATTAGCGGGAGGGAAGCCTACGAGCAGTACTTC,CASRISGREAYEQYF
TRBJ2-3,-,TRBV20-1,few,TGCAGTGCTAGAGGGCCGGGTACGCAGTATTTT,CSARGPGTQYF
TRBJ1-3,-,TRBV3-1,-,TGTGCCAGCAGCCAAACATCACTCTCTGGAAACACCATATATTTT,CASSQTSLSGNTIYF
TRBJ2-4,TRBD2,TRBV12-3/TRBV12-4,-,TGTGCCAGCACCTTAGCGGGAGGGGGCATTCAGTACTTC,CASTLAGGGIQYF
TRBJ2-1,TRBD1,TRBV6-2/TRBV6-3,-,TGTGCCAGCAGTCCCAGGACAGGGTGGAATGAGCAGTTCTTC,CASSPRTGWNEQFF
TRBJ2-1,-,TRBV15,-,TGTGCCACCAGTACAGCAGTAGGGATCTACAATGAGCAGTTCTTC,CATSTAVGIYNEQFF
TRBJ2-5,TRBD2,TRBV20-1,few,TGCAGTGCTAGGTACAGCGGGACCCCACAAGAGACCCAGTACTTC,CSARYSGTPQETQYF
TRBJ1-1,-,TRBV6-6,-,TGTGCCAGCAGTACGAACAGGGAGCAAGAGACTTTCTTT,CASSTNREQETFF
TRBJ2-4,TRBD2,TRBV5-1,few,TGCGCCAGCAGCTTGGCTTCGGGACTAGCGGGAGTTGCCAAAAACATTCAGTACTTC,CASSLASGLAGVAKNIQYF
TRBJ2-5,-,TRBV7-3,-,TGTGCCAGCAGCTTATCACAGACTGGGACCCAGTACTTC,CASSLSQTGTQYF
TRBJ2-2,TRBD2,TRBV6-5,few,TGTGCCAGCAGTTACGCGTTGGGAGGGCCAATCGGGGAGCTGTTTTTT,CASSYALGGPIGELFF
TRBJ1-5,-,TRBV6-1,once,TGTGCCAGCAGTGAAGGAGGGGCTGGCAATCAGCCCCAGCATTTT,CASSEGGAGNQPQHF
TRBJ2-7,-,TRBV6-2/TRBV6-3,-,TGTGCCAGCAGCCTTTCTTGGGAGTCCCACGAGCAGTACTTC,CASSLSWESHEQYF
TRBJ2-1,TRBD2,TRBV3-1,-,TGTGCCAGCAGTCCTGCGACTAGCGGGTCCTATGAGCAGTTCTTC,CASSPATSGSYEQFF
TRBJ1-4,-,TRBV28,-,TGTGCCAGCACCCCAACGGGGTATGAAGAACTGTTTTTT,CASTPTGYEELFF
TRBJ2-1,-,TRBV29-1,-,TGCAGCGTTGAACCCCAGCCCGGTGAGCAGTTCTTC,CSVEPQPGEQFF
TRBJ2-5,-,TRBV3-1,-,TGCGCCAGCAGCTTAGCTAGGACCATCCAAGAGACCCAGTACTTC,CASSLARTIQETQYF
TRBJ2-1,-,TRBV28,many,TGTGCCAGCAGTCCAAGGCAGGGGGGCTCCTACAATGAGCAGTTCTTC,CASSPRQGGSYNEQFF
TRBJ2-2,TRBD1,TRBV6-2/TRBV6-3,-,TGTGCCAGCATACAGGGGGCCGGGGAGCTGTTTTTT,CASIQGAGELFF
TRBJ2-1,TRBD2,TRBV5-1,-,TGCGCCAGCAGGCGGGAGGGCCTAAATGAGCAGTTCTTC,CASRREGLNEQFF
TRBJ2-1,TRBD2,TRBV20-1,many,TGCAGTGCTAGAGATGCTAGCGGGTTGAACAATGAGCAGTTCTTC,CSARDASGLNNEQFF
TRBJ1-1,TRBD1,TRBV5-4,-,TGTGCCAGCAGTAAAAGCAGGGGGCAAACTGAAGCTTTCTTT,CASSKSRGQTEAFF
TRBJ2-4,-,TRBV5-4,-,TGTGCCAGCAGCTCGACGGAAAAAAACATTCAGTACTTC,CASSSTEKNIQYF
TRBJ2-3,TRBD2,TRBV28,-,TGTGCCAGCAGTTTTCCGGCCCCTTCGCGGGAGGGAACAGGTACGCAGTATTTT,CASSFPAPSREGTGTQYF
TRBJ1-1,-,TRBV7-9,few,TGTGCCAGCAGCTTAGTCCTTGTGACAGTCGAAGCTTTCTTT,CASSLVLVTVEAFF
TRBJ2-2,TRBD1,TRBV2,few,TGTGCCAGCAGTCGACAGGGCATGAACACCGGGGAGCTGTTTTTT,CASSRQGMNTGELFF
TRBJ2-1,TRBD2,TRBV20-1,few,TGCAGTGCTTCCTCACGACTAGCGGGAGTCCACAATGAGCAGTTCTTC,CSASSRLAGVHNEQFF
TRBJ2-5,-,TRBV5-1,-,TGCGCCAGCAGCTGGGATAGTGAGACCCAGTACTTC,CASSWDSETQYF